This T cell receptor beta chain comes out of a study of identical twins. V was pared by 3 bases and J by 0 bases, with 18 bases of the junction left unmatched. The CDR3 runs 21 residues. Germline values: CDR1 SGHRS, CDR2 YFSETQ. Whole-study findings and limits: Weaker excess sharing between twins was seen in beta out-of-frame sequences. Invariant populations such as MAIT and iNKT cells could partly muddle zero-insertion analyses. Where out-of-frame alpha sequences were twin-shared, they showed excess low generation probability.

Unique molecular identifiers were present on cDNA, and template switching added a universal primer site. TCRdb passed the 5' RACE reads through MiXCR, listing each CDR3 protein once. Among approximately 350,000 distinct CDR3 sequences listed, 10% to 15% were seen once. With regard to this clonotype: The target antigen is unknown.

Separately, the same data were catalogued under a study of yellow fever vaccine responses in identical twins.

The chain employs TRBV5-1 and TRBJ2-1; 10 nucleotides agree with TRBD2. This receptor was taken from a woman younger than 35 in good health. Specimen: CD8+ T cells sorted from blood. The CDR3 region has the DNA TGCGCCAGCAGCTCAAAACTTACCGGGACTAGCGCCTCAAACTCCTACAATGAGCAGTTCTTC. Encoded protein: CASSSKLTGTSASNSYNEQFF.